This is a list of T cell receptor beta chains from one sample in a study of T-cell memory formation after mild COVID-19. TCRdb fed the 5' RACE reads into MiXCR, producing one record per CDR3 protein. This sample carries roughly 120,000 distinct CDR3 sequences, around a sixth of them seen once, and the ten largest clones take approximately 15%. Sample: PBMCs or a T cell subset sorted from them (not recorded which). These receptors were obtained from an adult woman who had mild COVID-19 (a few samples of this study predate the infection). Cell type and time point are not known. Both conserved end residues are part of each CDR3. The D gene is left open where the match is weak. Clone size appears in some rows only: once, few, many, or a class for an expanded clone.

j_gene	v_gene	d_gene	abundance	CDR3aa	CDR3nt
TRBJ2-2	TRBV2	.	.	CASFTNTGELFF	TGTGCCAGCTTTACGAACACCGGGGAGCTGTTTTTT
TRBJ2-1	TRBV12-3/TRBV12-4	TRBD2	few	CASSPSGGAYNEQFF	TGTGCCAGCAGCCCCTCCGGGGGGGCCTACAATGAGCAGTTCTTC
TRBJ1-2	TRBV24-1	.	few	CATSDYSGRVDGYTF	TGTGCCACCAGTGATTATAGTGGCAGGGTAGATGGCTACACCTTC
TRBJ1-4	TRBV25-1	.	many	CASSEYRHREKLFF	TGTGCCAGCAGTGAATATCGCCACCGGGAAAAACTGTTTTTT
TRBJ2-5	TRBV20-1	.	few	CSVETGVAETQYF	TGCAGTGTTGAGACCGGGGTGGCAGAGACCCAGTACTTC
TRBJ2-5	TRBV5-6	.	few	CASSLPGLAYQETQYF	TGTGCCAGCAGCTTACCGGGACTGGCGTACCAAGAGACCCAGTACTTC
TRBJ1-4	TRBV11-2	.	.	CASSPRSGTNEKLFF	TGTGCCAGCAGCCCTCGGTCTGGAACTAATGAAAAACTGTTTTTT
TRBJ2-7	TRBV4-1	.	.	CASSQDGSSYEQYF	TGCGCCAGCAGCCAGGATGGAAGCTCCTACGAGCAGTACTTC
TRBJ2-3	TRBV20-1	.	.	CSAAEDEGVWTDTQYF	TGCAGTGCCGCGGAAGACGAAGGGGTTTGGACAGATACGCAGTATTTT
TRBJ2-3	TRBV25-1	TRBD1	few	CASRLYTGTGEDTQYF	TGTGCCAGCAGGTTATACACCGGGACAGGGGAAGATACGCAGTATTTT
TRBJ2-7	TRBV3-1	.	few	CASSQTDSSYEQYF	TGTGCCAGCAGCCAAACCGACAGCTCCTACGAGCAGTACTTC
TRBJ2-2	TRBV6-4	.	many	CASSDSVEGNTGELFF	TGTGCCAGCAGTGACTCGGTCGAGGGGAACACCGGGGAGCTGTTTTTT
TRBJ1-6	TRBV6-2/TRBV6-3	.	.	CASGQNSPLHF	TGTGCCAGCGGCCAGAATTCACCCCTCCACTTT
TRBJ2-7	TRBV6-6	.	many	CASSYSSTRTAHDYEQYF	TGTGCCAGCAGTTACTCGTCGACCAGGACAGCTCACGACTACGAGCAGTACTTC
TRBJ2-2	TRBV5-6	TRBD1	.	CASSSQGVGGELFF	TGTGCCAGCAGCTCGCAGGGGGTCGGCGGGGAGCTGTTTTTT
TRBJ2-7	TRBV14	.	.	CASSQDRRGEQYF	TGTGCCAGCAGCCAAGATCGGAGAGGCGAGCAGTACTTC
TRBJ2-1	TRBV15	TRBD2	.	CATSRERLAMNEQFF	TGTGCCACCAGCAGAGAGAGACTAGCGATGAATGAGCAGTTCTTC
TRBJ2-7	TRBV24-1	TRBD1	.	CATSAPGQKAYEQYF	TGTGCCACCAGTGCTCCGGGACAGAAAGCCTACGAGCAGTACTTC
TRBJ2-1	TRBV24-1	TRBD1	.	CATSAADGDREYNEQFF	TGTGCCACCAGTGCTGCGGACGGGGACAGGGAATACAATGAGCAGTTCTTC
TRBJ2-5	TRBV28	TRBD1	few	CASSLTGVTQETQYF	TGTGCCAGCAGTTTGACAGGGGTTACACAAGAGACCCAGTACTTC
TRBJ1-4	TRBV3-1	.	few	CASSLSSSGGNEKLFF	TGTGCCAGCAGCCTTTCTTCCTCTGGGGGTAATGAAAAACTGTTTTTT
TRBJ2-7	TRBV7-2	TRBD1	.	CASSLSGTASEQYF	TGTGCCAGCAGCTTATCCGGGACAGCCTCCGAGCAGTACTTC
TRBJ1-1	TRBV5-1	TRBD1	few	CASSLGDSYSEAFF	TGCGCCAGCAGCTTGGGGGACAGCTACTCTGAAGCTTTCTTT
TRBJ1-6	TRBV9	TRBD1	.	CASSVGDRNSPLHF	TGTGCCAGCAGCGTAGGGGACAGGAATTCACCCCTCCACTTT
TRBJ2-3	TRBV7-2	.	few	CASSITGGDTQYF	TGTGCCAGCAGCATAACGGGCGGGGATACGCAGTATTTT
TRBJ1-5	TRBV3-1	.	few	CASSQDGAAGQPQHF	TGTGCCAGCAGCCAAGATGGGGCAGCGGGTCAGCCCCAGCATTTT
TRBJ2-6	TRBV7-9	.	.	CASSSNRFSGANVLTF	TGTGCCAGCAGCTCTAACCGGTTCTCTGGGGCCAACGTCCTGACTTTC
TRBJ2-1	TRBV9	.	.	CASSLGNYNEQFF	TGTGCCAGCAGCCTTGGCAATTACAATGAGCAGTTCTTC
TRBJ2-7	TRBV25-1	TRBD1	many	CASSDFGTGSEQYF	TGTGCCAGCAGTGATTTCGGGACAGGGAGTGAGCAGTACTTC
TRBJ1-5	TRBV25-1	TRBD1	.	CASSDGTVSNQPQHF	TGTGCCAGCAGTGACGGGACAGTTAGCAATCAGCCCCAGCATTTT
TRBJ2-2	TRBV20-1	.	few	CSAWAANTGELFF	TGCAGTGCTTGGGCGGCGAACACCGGGGAGCTGTTTTTT
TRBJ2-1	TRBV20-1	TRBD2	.	CSARGSGRDIYNEQFF	TGCAGTGCTAGGGGGAGCGGGAGAGATATCTACAATGAGCAGTTCTTC
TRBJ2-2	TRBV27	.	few	CATTLRGGPTGELFF	TGTGCCACCACCTTAAGGGGGGGGCCCACCGGGGAGCTGTTTTTT
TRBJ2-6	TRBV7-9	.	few	CASSLGNSGANVLTF	TGTGCCAGCAGCTTAGGGAACTCTGGGGCCAACGTCCTGACTTTC
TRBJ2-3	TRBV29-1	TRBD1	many	CSVRYRGRWADTQYF	TGCAGCGTTCGCTACAGGGGGCGATGGGCAGATACGCAGTATTTT
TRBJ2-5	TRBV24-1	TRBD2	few	CATAAGEKIQETQYF	TGTGCCACAGCAGCGGGGGAAAAGATACAAGAGACCCAGTACTTC
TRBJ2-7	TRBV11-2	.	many	CASSLGSTSYYEQYF	TGTGCCAGCAGCTTAGGCTCGACTAGTTACTACGAGCAGTACTTC
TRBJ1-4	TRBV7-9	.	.	CASSPRTLLLGEKLFF	TGTGCCAGCAGCCCTCGAACCCTTTTATTGGGTGAAAAACTGTTTTTT
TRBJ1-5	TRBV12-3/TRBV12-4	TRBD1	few	CASSSGQGANQPQHF	TGTGCCAGCAGTTCGGGACAGGGGGCAAATCAGCCCCAGCATTTT
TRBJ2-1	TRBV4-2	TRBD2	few	CASSQVPGRALFF	TGTGCCAGCAGCCAAGTTCCCGGGAGGGCACTGTTCTTC
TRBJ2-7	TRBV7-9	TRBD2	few	CASSLMSGSNEQYF	TGTGCCAGCAGCTTAATGAGCGGGAGTAACGAGCAGTACTTC
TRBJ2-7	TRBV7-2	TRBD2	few	CASSFAGTSNYEQYF	TGTGCCAGCAGCTTTGCCGGGACTAGTAACTACGAGCAGTACTTC
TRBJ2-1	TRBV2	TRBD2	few	CASTQIAGRTYNEQFF	TGTGCCAGCACCCAAATAGCGGGGCGTACCTACAATGAGCAGTTCTTC
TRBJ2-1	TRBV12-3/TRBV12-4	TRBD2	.	CASSELAGPYNEQFF	TGTGCCAGCAGTGAATTAGCGGGTCCGTACAATGAGCAGTTCTTC
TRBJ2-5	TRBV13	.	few	CASSQNYEGGGTQYF	TGTGCCAGCAGCCAGAACTACGAGGGGGGAGGGACCCAGTACTTC
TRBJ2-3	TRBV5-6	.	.	CASSGGVGDTQYF	TGTGCCAGCAGCGGCGGGGTTGGAGATACGCAGTATTTT
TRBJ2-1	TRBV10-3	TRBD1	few	CAISAPGTVPGNYNEQFF	TGTGCCATCAGTGCCCCCGGGACAGTGCCAGGGAATTACAATGAGCAGTTCTTC
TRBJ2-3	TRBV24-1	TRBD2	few	CATSDWTSGRANTQYF	TGTGCCACCAGTGACTGGACTAGCGGGAGGGCCAACACGCAGTATTTT
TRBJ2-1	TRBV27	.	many	CASSFSRNEQFF	TGTGCCAGCAGTTTCTCCAGGAATGAGCAGTTCTTC
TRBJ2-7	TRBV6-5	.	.	CASSLGLNREQYF	TGTGCCAGCAGCCTGGGACTTAACCGAGAGCAGTACTTC
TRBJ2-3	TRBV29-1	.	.	CSADAGDDSRLGTQYF	TGCAGCGCCGATGCTGGGGACGACTCCCGACTAGGTACGCAGTATTTT
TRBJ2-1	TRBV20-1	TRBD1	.	CSARASLNSGTGAHNEQFF	TGCAGTGCGAGAGCTAGCCTAAACTCCGGGACAGGGGCGCACAATGAGCAGTTCTTC
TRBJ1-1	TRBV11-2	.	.	CASSILQGLNTEAFF	TGTGCCAGCAGCATCTTACAGGGACTGAACACTGAAGCTTTCTTT
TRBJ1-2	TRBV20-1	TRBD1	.	CSAKRTGLTYGYTF	TGCAGTGCTAAAAGGACAGGGCTGACCTATGGCTACACCTTC
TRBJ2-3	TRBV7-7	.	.	CASSFSTGRADTQYF	TGTGCTAGCAGCTTTTCGACAGGCAGGGCAGATACGCAGTATTTT